The 10 T cell receptor beta chains in this list originate from one sample, sequenced in a study of cytomegalovirus exposure and HLA in healthy donors. PCR involved 60 Vbeta and 13 Jbeta primers. Using immunoSEQ multiplex PCR, the repertoire was profiled, and TCRdb retains in-frame clones only, with some absent. The profile shows about 180,000 clones, about 81% of them singletons. Material for sequencing was PBMCs. All receptors come from a woman aged 25 to 39 in good health and CMV-seronegative.

J is TRBJ1-6 and V is TRBV7-9; unclear D gene. This CDR3 region has 13 residues. Germline V gene sequence: CDR1 SEHNR, CDR2 FQNEAQ (reference sequence). V gave up 6 bases and J gave up 6 bases, with 9 bases separating them. The CDR3 loop reads CASSPTSNSPLHF. The CDR3 region has the DNA TGTGCCAGCAGTCCCACGAGTAATTCACCCCTCCACTTT. Drawing the rest from reference TRBV7-9 and TRBJ1-6, the complete variable domain is DTGVSQNPRHKITKRGQNVTFRCDPISEHNRLYWYRQTLGQGPEFLTYFQNEAQLEKSRLLSDRFSAERPKGSFSTLEIQRTEQGDSAMYLCASSPTSNSPLHFGNGTRLTVT.

The chain links TRBV30 to TRBJ2-7; TRBD1 matches 7 bases. After removal of 4 bases from V and 0 bases from J, the junction contained 6 bases not matched to a gene. Germline assignment: CDR1 GTSNPN and CDR2 SVGIG (reference sequence). The CDR3 contains 14 residues. CDR3 loop: CAWKGQQSSYEQYF. In DNA, the CDR3 is TGTGCCTGGAAGGGACAGCAGAGCTCCTACGAGCAGTACTTC.

The V call is TRBV27, the J call TRBJ2-7; D might be TRBD2 (5 bases). CDR1 MNHEY and CDR2 SMNVEV come from the germline V gene (reference sequence). V shed 4 bases and J shed 0 bases, with 10 bases lying between them. The CDR3 length is 14 residues. The CDR3 reads CASSYSGSSYEQYF. CDR3 nucleotides: TGTGCCAGCAGTTATTCGGGGAGCTCCTACGAGCAGTACTTC.

V and J are TRBV30 and TRBJ1-5, with TRBD1 identical over 8 bases. Trimming took 5 bases from V and 2 from J; bases not matched to a gene: 2. From germline, CDR1 is GTSNPN and CDR2 SVGIG (reference sequence). The CDR3 length is 13 residues. This chain's CDR3 is CAWEQGGNQPQHF. The DNA of the CDR3 is TGTGCCTGGGAACAGGGGGGCAATCAGCCCCAGCATTTT.

The chain uses TRBV9 and TRBJ2-3; tentatively, D is TRBD1 (5 bases). Trimming stripped 2 bases from V and 3 bases from J, with 13 bases between. Per germline, CDR1 SGDLS and CDR2 YYNGEE. The length of the CDR3 is 15 residues. In DNA, the CDR3 is TGTGCCAGCAGCGTTCGGGTGACAGCGACAGATACGCAGTATTTT. Residues: CASSVRVTATDTQYF.

There are a few counts of this clone. The rearrangement uses TRBV7-9 and TRBJ2-7; 8 bases align to TRBD1. Trimming at V came to 2 bases and at J to 6 bases, leaving 6 bases not matched to a gene. This CDR3 spans 14 amino acids. CDR1 and CDR2 from the germline V gene are SEHNR and FQNEAQ (reference sequence). As DNA, the CDR3 is TGTGCCAGCAGCTTACTAGACAGGGGTCGCGAGCAGTACTTC. Translation gives CASSLLDRGREQYF.

The chain recombines TRBV7-2 with TRBJ1-5; 7 bases fit TRBD1. J lost 2 bases, V lost 4 bases, and 5 bases had no gene match. This CDR3 spans 15 amino acids. CDR1 and CDR2 from the germline V gene are SGHTA and FQGNSA. The CDR3 sequence is CASSSDTGGNQPQHF. The CDR3 DNA sequence: TGTGCCAGCAGCTCGGATACAGGGGGCAATCAGCCCCAGCATTTT. The variable domain in full, with the rest retrieved from reference TRBV7-2 and TRBJ1-5, is GAGVSQSPSNKVTEKGKDVELRCDPISGHTALYWYRQSLGQGLEFLIYFQGNSAPDKSGLPSDRFSAERTGGSVSTLTIQRTQQEDSAVYLCASSSDTGGNQPQHFGDGTRLSIL.

This clone came up once. The rearrangement joins TRBV7-6 to TRBJ2-1, with TRBD2 matching over 10 bases. J lost 7 bases, V lost 4 bases, and 7 bases had no gene match. This CDR3 is 15 amino acids long. The germline CDR1 and CDR2 sequences are SGHVS and FNYEAQ. The chain's CDR3 is CASSSAGTSVNEQFF. DNA for the CDR3: TGTGCCAGCAGCTCCGCCGGGACTAGCGTGAATGAGCAGTTCTTC.

Worth noting for this clone: The junction departs from the called germline gene at one end, perhaps through a read error. The rearrangement joins TRBV9 to TRBJ1-3; D gene uncertain. The CDR3 spans 12 residues. The germline V gene has CDR1 SGDLS and CDR2 YYNGEE. As DNA, the CDR3 is TGTGCCAGCAGCGTAAGTGGAGACACCATATATTTT. Amino acid sequence: CASSVSGDTIYF.

This clone showed up just once. The V call is TRBV14, the J call TRBJ2-1; 8 bases match TRBD1. The CDR3 is 15 residues long. With V trimmed by 2 bases and J by 8 bases, 8 bases remained unmatched. CDR1 is SGHDN, CDR2 FVKESK, per germline. CDR3 bases: TGTGCCAGCAGCCAAAGGACAGGGTATTCTTATGAGCAGTTCTTC. Protein sequence: CASSQRTGYSYEQFF.